Detailed here is one T cell receptor beta chain. Antigen unknown. The germline V gene has CDR1 SGHTA and CDR2 FQGNSA. The CDR3 spans 13 residues. Trimming left V 5 bases short and J 6 bases short, with 13 bases between. This sample was included in a study of graft-versus-host responses after intestinal transplantation. Study-level background: Transplants were multivisceral, liver-intestinal, or isolated intestinal.

Measured with immunoSEQ multiplex PCR; TCRdb has only the in-frame clones, and not every one. The table shows 30,000 to 45,000 clones, with about four fifths occurring only once. Overall study results and limits: Circulating GvH clone levels at their peak were associated with HvG declines (early post-transplant).

The chain employs TRBV7-2 and TRBJ2-5, with unresolved D. The receptor's source is a human patient who received an intestinal transplant, so some T cells may come from the graft donor. This specimen consisted of PBMCs, obtained 1070 days after transplant. This CDR3 reads CASSPRGQQTQYF. The CDR3 bases are TGTGCCAGCAGCCCCCGCGGTCAACAGACCCAGTACTTC.